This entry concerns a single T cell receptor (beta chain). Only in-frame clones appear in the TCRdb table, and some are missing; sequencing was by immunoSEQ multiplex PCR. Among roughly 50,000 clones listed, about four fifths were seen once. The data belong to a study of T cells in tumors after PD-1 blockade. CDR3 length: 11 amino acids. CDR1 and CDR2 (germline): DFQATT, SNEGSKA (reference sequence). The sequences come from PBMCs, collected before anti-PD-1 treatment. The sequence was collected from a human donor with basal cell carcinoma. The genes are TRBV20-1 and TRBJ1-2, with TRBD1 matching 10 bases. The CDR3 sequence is CSPTGGLGYTF. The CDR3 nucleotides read TGCAGCCCGACAGGGGGCCTCGGCTACACCTTC.